One TCR beta chain is described in this entry. The antigen is undetermined. The sample holds other DNA sequences that translate to the same CDR3. The germline V gene has CDR1 SGHRS and CDR2 YFSETQ. The CDR3 is 14 residues long. V dropped 0 bases and J dropped 2 bases, with 8 bases sitting between them. The record originates from a study of shared clonotypes between healthy human individuals. Produced via immunoSEQ multiplex PCR; TCRdb's table is partial and in-frame only. The sample contains roughly 2,300,000 clones, around 93% of which appear only once. Into CD45RA+ naive and CD45RA-negative memory subsets, the CD4+ cells were split. Regarding the study as a whole: The researchers took only blood, and tissue repertoires probably look different.

The chain is built from TRBV5-1 and TRBJ1-1, with D uncertain. Sequences were obtained from naive CD4+ T cells from PBMCs. The subset here: CD45RA+ positively selected. This TCR was sampled from a young man in good health. Some clones in this sample may be carry-over from other donors' samples. The CDR3 loop reads CASSLGGGNTEAFF. CDR3 sequence (DNA): TGCGCCAGCAGCTTGGGGGGAGGAAACACTGAAGCTTTCTTT. Based on the CDR3 plus reference TRBV5-1 and TRBJ1-1, the full variable domain is KAGVTQTPRYLIKTRGQQVTLSCSPISGHRSVSWYQQTPGQGLQFLFEYFSETQRNKGNFPGRFSGRQFSNSRSEMNVSTLELGDSALYLCASSLGGGNTEAFFGQGTRLTVV.